This T cell receptor beta chain appears in the sequencing data of a study of blood T cell repertoires in COVID-19. Study-level background: Acute-phase and convalescent COVID-19 samples originated in the United States, Italy and Spain. PBMCs, B-cell-depleted T cells, or T cells were the source of the cDNA or gDNA that made up the material.

The V gene's germline CDR1 is KGHSH and CDR2 LQKENI. V was clipped by 3 bases and J by 7 bases; unmatched bases: 13. CDR3 length equals 17 residues. As processed by the authors: Estimation of nucleated cell counts was performed using reference gene primer amplification. The data were produced by immunoSEQ multiplex PCR, yet TCRdb's version contains in-frame clones alone and is incomplete. V and J calls and clone size are copied from that table; D and trimming were computed from the DNA. The data contain about 320,000 clones, roughly 90% of them seen just once; the ten biggest clones take up under 7.5%.

Sequenced input: peripheral blood. The chain is built from TRBV18 and TRBJ2-1; 9 nucleotides agree with TRBD1. The sequence was obtained from a young man who had recovered from COVID-19. The chain's CDR3 is CASSPASGTGKENEQFF. CDR3 sequence (DNA): TGTGCCAGCTCACCGGCTTCGGGGACAGGGAAGGAAAATGAGCAGTTCTTC.